These T cell receptor beta chains were read from a single sample in a study of T cell responses to AZD1222 COVID-19 vaccine. This table comes from immunoSEQ multiplex PCR, and its TCRdb copy is limited to in-frame clones, with some not included. The table includes around 120,000 clones, 70% to 90% detected once. The source was peripheral blood, collected on day 0 of MenACWY control vaccination. Every receptor here comes from an adult in good health. The CDR3 runs from the conserved cysteine through the conserved F or W. A D gene is named only where the DNA matches it firmly. The listing skips clone size in some rows; elsewhere it reads once, few, many or a size class.

-,TRBJ2-3,TRBV7-2,-,CASSPGRSTDTQYF,TGTGCCAGCAGCCCCGGACGGAGCACAGATACGCAGTATTTT
-,TRBJ1-3,TRBV4-1,-,CASSQGGTGNTIYF,TGCGCCAGCAGCCAAGGCGGAACTGGAAACACCATATATTTT
-,TRBJ1-2,TRBV6-5,TRBD1,CASSLGGQQFYGYTF,TGTGCCAGCAGCCTCGGGGGACAGCAGTTTTATGGCTACACCTTC
-,TRBJ2-7,TRBV3-1/TRBV3-2,TRBD2,CASSQAFTSGGAYEQYF,TGTGCCAGCAGCCAAGCTTTCACTAGCGGGGGGGCCTACGAGCAGTACTTC
-,TRBJ1-1,TRBV5-1,TRBD1,CASTGTGNTEAFF,TGCGCCAGCACTGGGACAGGGAACACTGAAGCTTTCTTT
-,TRBJ1-2,TRBV7-6,-,CASSLGEYYGYTF,TGTGCCAGCAGCTTAGGGGAATACTATGGCTACACCTTC
-,TRBJ2-4,TRBV19,-,CASSMGLAKNIQYF,TGTGCCAGTAGTATGGGTCTAGCCAAAAACATTCAGTACTTC
once,TRBJ2-6,TRBV7-9,-,CASSFESSGANVLTF,TGTGCCAGCAGCTTTGAGTCCTCTGGGGCCAACGTCCTGACTTTC
-,TRBJ1-1,TRBV18,-,CASTSSPVRDTEAFF,TGTGCCAGCACTTCTTCCCCAGTGCGGGACACTGAAGCTTTCTTT
-,TRBJ2-1,TRBV11-3,-,CASSPEELQGAFYNEQFF,TGTGCCAGCAGCCCAGAAGAATTACAGGGAGCCTTCTACAATGAGCAGTTCTTC
-,TRBJ1-2,TRBV6-2/TRBV6-3,TRBD1,CASSTRQGGNYGYTF,TGTGCCAGCAGTACTCGACAGGGAGGGAACTATGGCTACACCTTC
many,TRBJ1-1,TRBV11-3,-,CASSHTVITEAFF,TGTGCCAGCAGCCACACGGTCATCACTGAAGCTTTCTTT
-,TRBJ2-3,TRBV6-5,-,CASSRGSTDTQYF,TGTGCCAGCAGCCGGGGAAGCACAGATACGCAGTATTTT
-,TRBJ2-7,TRBV18,-,CASSPPRVPSYEQYF,TGTGCCAGCTCACCACCCAGGGTGCCTTCCTACGAGCAGTACTTC
once,TRBJ2-7,TRBV12-3/TRBV12-4,-,CASSLRETYEQYF,TGTGCCAGCAGTTTAAGGGAGACCTACGAGCAGTACTTC
-,TRBJ2-5,TRBV29-1,TRBD2,CSVLRTSGGAAGTQYF,TGCAGCGTTCTTCGGACTAGCGGGGGGGCCGCAGGGACCCAGTACTTC
-,TRBJ1-4,TRBV11-2,-,CASSFQGTSEKLFF,TGTGCCAGCAGCTTTCAAGGTACTTCTGAAAAACTGTTTTTT
-,TRBJ1-1,TRBV19,-,CASSTWNTEAFF,TGTGCCAGTAGTACGTGGAACACTGAAGCTTTCTTT
-,TRBJ2-2,TRBV7-9,TRBD2,CASRSSGGAPGELFF,TGTGCCAGCAGATCAAGCGGGGGGGCCCCCGGGGAGCTGTTTTTT
-,TRBJ1-1,TRBV6-2/TRBV6-3,-,CASSSLGNTGSMNTEAFF,TGTGCCAGCAGTTCCCTGGGGAATACAGGGTCCATGAACACTGAAGCTTTCTTT
-,TRBJ2-3,TRBV18,-,CASSFLTTDTQYF,TGTGCCAGCTCATTTTTAACCACAGATACGCAGTATTTT
-,TRBJ2-1,TRBV11-3,-,CASSLGSSYNEQFF,TGTGCCAGCAGCTTAGGTTCTAGCTACAATGAGCAGTTCTTC
-,TRBJ2-7,TRBV7-8,TRBD1,CASSPRDRHSYEQYF,TGTGCCAGCAGCCCGAGGGACAGGCACTCCTACGAGCAGTACTTC
-,TRBJ2-5,TRBV27,TRBD1,CASSSGGQAFEGTQYF,TGTGCCAGCAGCTCTGGGGGACAGGCGTTTGAGGGGACCCAGTACTTC
-,TRBJ2-1,TRBV7-7,TRBD2,CASSRGPGLGGPGGQNEQFF,TGTGCTAGCAGCCGGGGACCGGGGTTGGGAGGACCGGGGGGGCAAAATGAGCAGTTCTTC
-,TRBJ1-5,TRBV3-1/TRBV3-2,-,CASSQGPQGSQPQHF,TGTGCCAGCAGCCAAGGCCCCCAGGGTTCCCAGCCCCAGCATTTT
-,TRBJ2-7,TRBV5-8,-,CASSLDAYEQYF,TGTGCCAGCAGCCTGGACGCCTACGAGCAGTACTTC
-,TRBJ1-4,TRBV6-2/TRBV6-3,-,CASSWGANEKLFF,TGTGCCAGCAGTTGGGGGGCGAATGAAAAACTGTTTTTT
-,TRBJ1-6,TRBV20-1,-,CSASVPPNSPLHF,TGCAGTGCTAGTGTGCCCCCTAATTCACCCCTCCACTTT
-,TRBJ1-4,TRBV2,TRBD1,CASSEANRGHEKLFF,TGTGCCAGCAGTGAAGCGAACAGGGGGCATGAAAAACTGTTTTTT
-,TRBJ2-3,TRBV14,TRBD2,CASSPLSSLAGGQISQYF,TGTGCCAGCAGCCCCCTGTCTTCGCTAGCGGGGGGCCAAATCTCGCAGTATTTT